This T cell receptor (beta chain) was captured by sequencing in a study of low-dose radiotherapy and immunotherapy resistance in tumors. At the level of the study: The regimen for patients comprised intravenous nivolumab 240 mg every two weeks plus intravenous ipilimumab 1 mg/kg every six weeks.

TRAV- and TRBV-specific primers, spanning alpha and beta chains, primed first-strand cDNA. Using a constant-region primer together with a V-primer adapter, TCRs were subjected to around 22 PCR cycles of amplification. TCRdb itself ran the reads through MiXCR, one entry per CDR3 protein. The table records around 79,000 distinct CDR3 sequences, about 19% of them present only once. Germline CDR1 SGHRS, CDR2 YFSETQ. J lost 7 bases, V lost 2 bases, and 8 bases had no gene match. The CDR3 is made up of 16 amino acids. This clonotype was observed many times. This sample's time point: before trial treatment. The donors, trial participants, received nivolumab, ipilimumab, aspirin, low-dose cyclophosphamide and low-dose radiotherapy.

The sample here was PBMCs, taken before treatment. This sequence joins TRBV5-1 and TRBJ2-1, with 11 nucleotides matching TRBD2. This clonotype was obtained from a male donor with prostate cancer. CDR3 bases: TGCGCCAGCAGCTTAGCCGTAGCGGGGGGGATTAATGAGCAGTTCTTC. It yields the protein CASSLAVAGGINEQFF. The entire variable domain, with the rest obtained from reference TRBV5-1 and TRBJ2-1, is as follows: KAGVTQTPRYLIKTRGQQVTLSCSPISGHRSVSWYQQTPGQGLQFLFEYFSETQRNKGNFPGRFSGRQFSNSRSEMNVSTLELGDSALYLCASSLAVAGGINEQFFGPGTRLTVL.